These 8 T cell receptor beta chains originate from one sample sequenced in a study of T cell responses to AZD1222 COVID-19 vaccine. TCRdb's table, derived via immunoSEQ multiplex PCR, lists solely in-frame clones and lacks some. The table includes some 140,000 clones, roughly 90% detected once. The specimen comprised peripheral blood, sampled on day 0 of AZD1222 vaccination. Receptors were obtained from an adult in good health.

The rearrangement links TRBV24-1 to TRBJ2-7, with D perhaps being TRBD1 or TRBD2 (5 bases each). Germline V lookup: CDR1 KGHDR, CDR2 SFDVKD. The CDR3 runs 12 residues. Trimming stripped 3 bases from V and 3 bases from J, with 5 bases between. The CDR3 DNA is TGTGCCACCAGTGATGGGGGCTACGAGCAGTACTTC. It codes for CATSDGGYEQYF.

The CDR3 loop reads CASSFGSGGSYEQYF. The CDR3 DNA reads as TGTGCCAGCAGTTTTGGGTCGGGAGGGAGCTACGAGCAGTACTTC. V and J are TRBV28 and TRBJ2-7; 8 bases line up with TRBD2. CDR1 and CDR2 from the germline V gene are MDHEN and SYDVKM. Unmatched junction bases numbered 7, after V lost 3 bases and J lost 3 bases. This CDR3 has 15 amino acids.

This chain connects TRBV3-1 (or the pseudogene TRBV3-2) to TRBJ1-2, with D hard to call. V was clipped by 4 bases and J by 4 bases, with 13 bases between them. The CDR3 is 14 amino acids. Germline V CDR1 and CDR2: LGHDT, YNNKEL (reference sequence). The CDR3 protein is CASSLRASSYGYTF. The CDR3 region has the DNA TGTGCCAGCAGCCTTAGGGCTTCATCCTATGGCTACACCTTC.

J is TRBJ2-7 and V is TRBV4-2; 14 nucleotides line up with TRBD2. CDR1 and CDR2 from the germline V gene are LGHNA and YNFKEQ. The V and J ends lost 2 bases and 0 bases, in that order; junction bases with no gene match: 15. The CDR3 contains 21 residues. The CDR3 sequence: CASSQPVKGTSGGTISYEQYF. CDR3 nucleotides: TGTGCCAGCAGCCAACCGGTAAAGGGGACTAGCGGGGGTACCATCTCCTACGAGCAGTACTTC.

The J gene is TRBJ2-3, the V gene TRBV6-4; 9 bases are shared with TRBD1. The length of the CDR3 is 15 residues. Per germline, CDR1 MRHNA and CDR2 SNTAGT. Germline trimming cut 5 bases from V and 2 bases from J; bases unmatched to any gene: 5. CDR3 sequence: CASSLQGAPTDTQYF. CDR3 DNA: TGTGCCAGCAGTCTACAGGGGGCTCCCACAGATACGCAGTATTTT.

This chain joins TRBV15 and TRBJ2-1; perhaps TRBD1 as D (5 bases). CDR1 is LNHNV, CDR2 YYDKDF, per germline (reference sequence). V gave up 1 base and J gave up 5 bases, with 12 bases separating them. This CDR3 contains 15 residues. The CDR3 sequence is CATSRGGPGDNEQFF. CDR3 bases: TGTGCCACCAGCAGAGGGGGCCCAGGAGACAATGAGCAGTTCTTC.

The chain is built from TRBV6-6 and TRBJ1-4; 8 bases agree with TRBD1. In germline, CDR1 is MNHNY, CDR2 SVGAGI (reference sequence). The V gene end was trimmed by 3 bases and the J gene end by 8 bases; junction bases not matched to a gene: 5. The CDR3 runs to 14 residues. CDR3 DNA sequence: TGTGCCAGCAGTTATTTTACAGGGGGGGAAAAACTGTTTTTT. Protein sequence: CASSYFTGGEKLFF.

This chain connects TRBV5-1 to TRBJ1-5; D is unresolved. This CDR3 comprises 13 residues. The V end was cut by 1 base, the J end by 0 bases, with 2 bases between. Germline V gene lookup returns CDR1 SGHRS and CDR2 YFSETQ. The CDR3 protein is CASSLNSNQPQHF. The DNA of the CDR3 is TGCGCCAGCAGCTTGAATAGCAATCAGCCCCAGCATTTT.